The 11 T cell receptor beta chains listed next were all sequenced from one sample in a study of blood T cell repertoires in COVID-19. Data came from immunoSEQ multiplex PCR; TCRdb stores just in-frame clones and leaves some out. The repertoire holds more than 50,000 clones, with around 90% as singletons. Sequenced sample: peripheral blood. The receptors here all came from a man between 60 and 75 years old with active COVID-19.

The genes are TRBV10-3 and TRBJ2-2; tentative D call: TRBD2 (6 bases). V was cut by 4 bases and J by 5 bases, with 14 bases left in between. This CDR3 contains 15 residues. Germline V gene data show CDR1 as ENHRY and CDR2 as SYGVKD. The CDR3, as DNA: TGTGCCATCAGTGGCGGGAACTTAGGAACCGGGGAGCTGTTTTTT. Protein product: CAISGGNLGTGELFF.

The chain links TRBV6-5 to TRBJ2-2; 13 nucleotides align to TRBD2. The CDR3 has 16 residues. With 4 bases clipped from V and 4 bases from J, the junction kept 3 bases outside the gene matches. Germline lookup yields CDR1 MNHEY and CDR2 SVGAGI. CDR3 nucleotides: TGTGCCAGCAGTTGGACTAGCGGGGGACCCACCGGGGAGCTGTTTTTT. Translating it yields CASSWTSGGPTGELFF.

CDR3 loop: CASSSYRGANEKLFF. CDR3 bases: TGCGCCAGCAGCTCCTACAGGGGGGCTAATGAAAAACTGTTTTTT. The gene calls are TRBV4-1 and TRBJ1-4; 8 bases align to TRBD1. Germline CDR1 MGHRA, CDR2 YSYEKL. With V trimmed by 5 bases and J by 3 bases, 5 bases remained unmatched. The CDR3 totals 15 residues.

The genes are TRBV6-2 or TRBV6-3 and TRBJ1-2, with a tentative D call TRBD1 (6 bases). The germline V gene has CDR1 MNHEY and CDR2 SVGEGT. The CDR3 totals 12 residues. Trimming left V 4 bases short and J 8 bases short, with 11 bases between. The CDR3 DNA follows: TGTGCCAGCAGTTGGGGGCCGGGCGGCTACACCTTC. This encodes CASSWGPGGYTF.

CDR3: CASSFSPVRNIQYF. CDR3 coding DNA: TGTGCCAGCAGCTTTAGCCCCGTTAGGAACATTCAGTACTTC. V usage is TRBV7-9 and J usage is TRBJ2-4; D ambiguous. This CDR3 is built from 14 residues. Germline V gives CDR1 SEHNR, CDR2 FQNEAQ (reference sequence). Trimming left V 3 bases short and J 7 bases short, with 13 bases between.

This chain connects TRBV11-2 to TRBJ1-6; D unresolved. Per the germline V gene, CDR1 is SGHAT and CDR2 is FQNNGV. Trimming shortened V by 1 base and J by 5 bases, and 9 bases separated the two germline ends. CDR3 size: 15 residues. CDR3: CASSLAGPNNSPLHF. The CDR3 bases are TGTGCCAGCAGCTTAGCAGGTCCGAATAATTCACCCCTCCACTTT.

This chain links TRBV28 with TRBJ1-2; D is perhaps TRBD1 (6 bases). V was shortened by 6 bases and J by 0 bases, with 11 bases between the two germline ends. The CDR3 is 14 amino acids. Germline values: CDR1 MDHEN, CDR2 SYDVKM. CDR3 sequence reads: CASRRQEPNYGYTF. The CDR3 nucleotides read TGTGCCAGCAGAAGACAGGAGCCTAACTATGGCTACACCTTC.

The J gene is TRBJ2-5, the V gene TRBV5-4, with no clear D. V was shortened by 1 base and J by 1 base, with 11 bases between the two germline ends. CDR1 and CDR2 (germline): SGHNT, YYREEE (reference sequence). CDR3 length: 15 amino acids. CDR3 amino acids: CASSLWIAAQETQYF. The DNA of the CDR3 is TGTGCCAGCAGCTTGTGGATAGCAGCCCAAGAGACCCAGTACTTC. Supplemented by reference TRBV5-4 and TRBJ2-5, the full variable domain reads ETGVTQSPTHLIKTRGQQVTLRCSSQSGHNTVSWYQQALGQGPQFIFQYYREEENGRGNFPPRFSGLQFPNYSSELNVNALELDDSALYLCASSLWIAAQETQYFGPGTRLLVL.

The chain is built from TRBV21-1 and TRBJ2-5; the D call of TRBD1 is as the table states it, not checked on the DNA. TRBV21-1 is a pseudogene. The CDR3 is made up of 18 amino acids. The CDR3 region has the DNA TGTGCCAGCAGCGCCCCAACCCGGGACAGGCCACTTCAAGAGACCCAGTACTTC. It translates to CASSAPTRDRPLQETQYF.

This chain joins TRBV27 and TRBJ1-5, with D perhaps matching TRBD1 (5 bases). The germline gives CDR1 MNHEY, CDR2 SMNVEV (reference sequence). V lost 6 bases, J lost 3 bases, and 15 bases lay in between. The CDR3 is 15 residues long. The CDR3 region is CASSTRGTDNQPQHF. The CDR3 bases are TGTGCCAGCAGCACAAGGGGAACCGACAATCAGCCCCAGCATTTT.

The gene calls are TRBV2 and TRBJ1-5, with D hard to call. The CDR3 is 13 residues long. V was cut by 8 bases and J by 0 bases, with 8 bases left in between. In germline, CDR1 is SNHLY, CDR2 FYNNEI. CDR3 region: CASRGDSNQPQHF. CDR3 bases: TGTGCCAGCCGGGGAGATAGCAATCAGCCCCAGCATTTT. Complete variable domain (other parts from reference TRBV2 and TRBJ1-5): EPEVTQTPSHQVTQMGQEVILRCVPISNHLYFYWYRQILGQKVEFLVSFYNNEISEKSEIFDDQFSVERPDGSNFTLKIRSTKLEDSAMYFCASRGDSNQPQHFGDGTRLSIL.